A selection of T cell receptor beta chains follows, all from one sample in a study of blood T cell repertoires in COVID-19. Generated by immunoSEQ multiplex PCR, the TCRdb table keeps only in-frame clones and is missing some. Here the sample spans 140,000 or so clones, 87% being singletons. Sequencing was done on a sample of PBMCs or T cells enriched from blood (not recorded which). These receptors all stem from a man in his 60s who had recovered from COVID-19. Both conserved end residues are part of each CDR3. A D gene is named only where the DNA matches it firmly. A clone size is listed for some rows: how often the clone was seen (once, few, many), or a class if it is expanded.

TRBD1 | . | TRBJ1-6 | TRBV7-9 | CASSRTGGYNSPLHF | TGTGCCAGCAGCCGTACAGGGGGCTATAATTCACCCCTCCACTTT
TRBD2 | . | TRBJ2-1 | TRBV19 | CASSLAGSYNEQFF | TGTGCCAGTAGTCTAGCGGGGTCCTACAATGAGCAGTTCTTC
. | once | TRBJ1-6 | TRBV19 | CASTLGGGFDSPLHF | TGTGCCAGTACCCTCGGGGGGGGGTTTGATTCACCCCTCCACTTT
. | . | TRBJ1-5 | TRBV24-1 | CATSDLTGPQHF | TGTGCCACCAGTGATTTAACGGGGCCCCAGCATTTT
TRBD1 | few | TRBJ2-2 | TRBV19 | CASQPQGVPGELFF | TGTGCCAGTCAGCCGCAGGGGGTTCCCGGGGAGCTGTTTTTT
. | . | TRBJ1-2 | TRBV4-1 | CASSQAPGGPTYGYTF | TGCGCCAGCAGCCAAGCCCCCGGGGGGCCTACCTATGGCTACACCTTC
. | . | TRBJ2-3 | TRBV28 | CASSLAGRSTDTQYF | TGTGCCAGCAGTTTGGCTGGCAGGAGCACAGATACGCAGTATTTT
TRBD1 | . | TRBJ2-7 | TRBV4-1 | CASSSNRGSEQYF | TGCGCCAGCAGCTCCAACAGGGGGAGTGAGCAGTACTTC
. | few | TRBJ1-1 | TRBV19 | CASSLTGVDTEAFF | TGTGCCAGTAGTTTGACAGGAGTGGACACTGAAGCTTTCTTT
TRBD1 | . | TRBJ2-7 | TRBV4-1 | CASSQGQGKIYEQYF | TGCGCCAGCAGCCAGGGACAGGGAAAAATCTACGAGCAGTACTTC
TRBD1 | . | TRBJ1-4 | TRBV18 | CASSPPPGQENEKLFF | TGTGCCAGCTCACCACCACCGGGACAGGAAAATGAAAAACTGTTTTTT
. | . | TRBJ1-5 | TRBV28 | CASSPVAVNQPQHF | TGTGCCAGCAGCCCCGTGGCAGTCAATCAGCCCCAGCATTTT
. | . | TRBJ2-1 | TRBV5-5 | CASVPLSSYNEQFF | TGTGCCAGTGTTCCTCTCAGCTCCTACAATGAGCAGTTCTTC
. | . | TRBJ2-5 | TRBV18 | CASSPSGRETQYF | TGTGCCAGCTCACCATCAGGCAGAGAGACCCAGTACTTC
. | . | TRBJ2-2 | TRBV10-3 | CAISESKQGHTGELFF | TGTGCCATCAGTGAGTCGAAGCAGGGTCACACCGGGGAGCTGTTTTTT
. | . | TRBJ2-2 | TRBV7-3 | CASSTGSNTGELFF | TGTGCCAGCAGCACAGGGAGTAACACCGGGGAGCTGTTTTTT
TRBD2 | few | TRBJ2-1 | TRBV30 | CAWSMRRGNNEQFF | TGTGCCTGGAGTATGAGGCGGGGGAACAATGAGCAGTTCTTC
. | . | TRBJ1-1 | TRBV2 | CASSDSGSGFF | TGTGCCAGCAGTGATTCGGGGTCGGGTTTCTTT
. | . | TRBJ1-4 | TRBV27 | CASSYRNEKLFF | TGTGCCAGCTCTTACAGGAATGAAAAACTGTTTTTT
. | . | TRBJ2-7 | TRBV5-8 | CASSLELGSLRSEQYF | TGTGCCAGCAGCTTGGAGTTGGGCAGCCTCCGATCCGAGCAGTACTTC
TRBD1 | . | TRBJ1-4 | TRBV19 | CASPGQEKKLFF | TGTGCCAGCCCCGGACAGGAGAAAAAACTGTTTTTT
. | . | TRBJ1-2 | TRBV10-2 | CASSEVGGNGYTF | TGCGCCAGCAGTGAGGTTGGGGGCAATGGCTACACCTTC
. | . | TRBJ2-1 | TRBV18 | CASQTQGNEQFF | TGTGCCAGCCAAACCCAGGGAAATGAGCAGTTCTTC
. | . | TRBJ2-7 | TRBV15 | CATSSAYEQYF | TGTGCCACCAGCTCTGCCTACGAGCAGTACTTC
. | . | TRBJ1-5 | TRBV28 | CASSFRQPQHF | TGTGCCAGCAGTTTCCGTCAGCCCCAGCATTTT
. | once | TRBJ2-1 | TRBV28 | CASSLGGAGARNEQFF | TGTGCCAGCAGTTTAGGGGGGGCAGGGGCGAGGAATGAGCAGTTCTTC
TRBD1 | . | TRBJ1-2 | TRBV5-6 | CASSMETGGSYGYTF | TGTGCCAGCAGCATGGAAACAGGGGGCAGCTATGGCTACACCTTC
TRBD2 | . | TRBJ2-2 | TRBV28 | CASTLAGNTGELFF | TGTGCCAGCACCCTAGCGGGGAACACCGGGGAGCTGTTTTTT
. | . | TRBJ2-4 | TRBV6-1 | CASSEAATANIQYF | TGTGCCAGCAGTGAAGCGGCCACAGCAAACATTCAGTACTTC
TRBD2 | . | TRBJ2-3 | TRBV4-1 | CASSQESLAGGYTDTQYF | TGCGCCAGCAGCCAAGAATCCCTAGCGGGAGGGTACACAGATACGCAGTATTTT
TRBD2 | . | TRBJ2-7 | TRBV28 | CASNSGISYEQYF | TGTGCCAGCAATAGCGGGATCTCCTACGAGCAGTACTTC
TRBD1 | once | TRBJ1-6 | TRBV28 | CASSFGTDNSPLHF | TGTGCCAGCAGTTTCGGGACAGATAATTCACCCCTCCACTTT